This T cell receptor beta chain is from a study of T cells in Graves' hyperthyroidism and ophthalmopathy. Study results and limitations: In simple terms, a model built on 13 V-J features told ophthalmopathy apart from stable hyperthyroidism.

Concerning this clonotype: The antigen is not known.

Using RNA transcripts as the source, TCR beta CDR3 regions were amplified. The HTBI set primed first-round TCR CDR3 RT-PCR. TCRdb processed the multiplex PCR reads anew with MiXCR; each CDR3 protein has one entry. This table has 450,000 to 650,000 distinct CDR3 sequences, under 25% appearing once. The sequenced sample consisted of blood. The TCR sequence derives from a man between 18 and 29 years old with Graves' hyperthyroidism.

The CDR3 region is CASSGTSRHTGELFF. The CDR3 DNA reads as TGTGCCAGCAGTGGGACTAGCCGACACACCGGGGAGCTGTTTTTT. V and J are TRBV28 and TRBJ2-2, with 9 bases fitting TRBD2. Germline V CDR1 and CDR2: MDHEN, SYDVKM. This CDR3 spans 15 amino acids. V was pared by 5 bases and J by 3 bases, with 4 bases of the junction left unmatched.